This TCR beta chain was found in a study of human CD8 memory T cell subsets. The authors made TCR beta libraries using UMI-labeled 5' RACE. From its re-call of the 5' RACE reads, TCRdb lists each CDR3 protein once, without DNA. Recorded for this sample: almost 9,500 distinct CDR3 sequences. CDR1 is SGHVS, CDR2 FQNEAQ, per germline. The CDR3 has 15 amino acids. Source material: CD8+ T cells from PBMCs. The clonotype comes from a human donor in good health. The chain has TRBV7-8 and TRBJ2-7; TCRdb reports TRBD2, a call that lacks DNA to check it against. The CDR3 protein is CASSSWEGASYEQYF.